The clone carrying this T cell receptor (beta chain) was counted a few times. Its antigen is not known. The sample originates from a study of T-cell memory formation after mild COVID-19. The wider study: TCR clusters largely stayed donor specific.

A 5'RACE reaction primed in the constant segment made cDNA libraries of TCR alpha and TCR beta, and these carried sample barcodes and UMIs. One entry per CDR3 protein, called by TCRdb with MiXCR from the 5' RACE reads. The sample consists of 190,000 or so distinct CDR3 sequences, roughly 27% of them appearing once. Study findings and constraints: Contracting CD4+ clones were located mainly in CM and EM, and CD8+ clones in EMRA. Certain responding clones were present in pre-infection memory, suggesting participation of cross-reactive memory.

CDR3 length: 13 amino acids. The germline V gene encodes CDR1 MNHNY and CDR2 SVGAGI (reference sequence). Trimming left V 7 bases short and J 2 bases short, with 12 bases between. The receptor's source is an adult woman who had mild COVID-19 (a few samples of this study predate the infection). Cell type and time point are not known. The sample consisted of PBMCs or a T cell subset sorted from them (not recorded which). The rearrangement uses TRBV6-6 and TRBJ2-7; D might be TRBD1 (6 bases). The chain's CDR3 is CASTNGDTYEQYF. The CDR3 DNA reads as TGTGCCAGCACCAACGGGGACACCTACGAGCAGTACTTC.